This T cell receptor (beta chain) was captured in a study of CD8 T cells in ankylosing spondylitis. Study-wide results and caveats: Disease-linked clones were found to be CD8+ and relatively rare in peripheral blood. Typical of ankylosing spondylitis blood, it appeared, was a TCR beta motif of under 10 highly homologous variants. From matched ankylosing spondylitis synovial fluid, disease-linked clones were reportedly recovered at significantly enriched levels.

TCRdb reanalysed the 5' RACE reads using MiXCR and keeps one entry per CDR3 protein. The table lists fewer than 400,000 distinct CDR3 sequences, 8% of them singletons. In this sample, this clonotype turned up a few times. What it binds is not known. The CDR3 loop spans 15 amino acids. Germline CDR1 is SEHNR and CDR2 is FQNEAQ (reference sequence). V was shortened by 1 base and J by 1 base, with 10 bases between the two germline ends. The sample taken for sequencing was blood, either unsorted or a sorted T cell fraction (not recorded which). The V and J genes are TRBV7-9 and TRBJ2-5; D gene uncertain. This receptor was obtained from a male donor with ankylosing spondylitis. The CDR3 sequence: CASSLGLHLQETQYF. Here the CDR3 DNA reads TGTGCCAGCAGCTTAGGGTTGCACCTCCAAGAGACCCAGTACTTC.